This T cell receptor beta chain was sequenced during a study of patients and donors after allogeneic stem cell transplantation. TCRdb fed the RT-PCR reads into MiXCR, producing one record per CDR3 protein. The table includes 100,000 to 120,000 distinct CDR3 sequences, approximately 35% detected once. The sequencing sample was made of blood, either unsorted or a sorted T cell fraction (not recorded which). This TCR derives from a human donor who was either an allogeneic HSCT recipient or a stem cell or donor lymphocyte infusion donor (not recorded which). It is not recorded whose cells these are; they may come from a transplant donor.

The DNA of the CDR3 is TGCGCCAGCAGCTTGGGAGGTCTGGAGGGCCGGGTAGATACGCAGTATTTT. Translating gives CASSLGGLEGRVDTQYF. The rearrangement uses TRBV5-1 and TRBJ2-3; tentative D call: TRBD2 (6 bases). Germline loops: CDR1 SGHRS, CDR2 YFSETQ. The CDR3 totals 17 residues. Trimming shortened V by 0 bases and J by 5 bases, and 19 bases separated the two germline ends.